This T cell receptor beta chain was found in a study of T cells in Graves' hyperthyroidism and ophthalmopathy. Amplification targeted TCR beta CDR3 regions from RNA transcripts. A set of HTBI primers served as the primers for a first-round RT-PCR of the TCR CDR3. TCRdb independently ran MiXCR on the multiplex PCR reads; one entry per CDR3 protein. The sample records 350,000 to 400,000 distinct CDR3 sequences, about a fifth being singletons. This clonotype has at least ten counts. As yet, its antigen is unknown. General observations from the study: Researchers report that a 13 V-J model separated ophthalmopathy from stable hyperthyroidism.

The CDR3 spans 15 residues. Germline loops: CDR1 SGHAT, CDR2 FQNNGV. Trimming shortened V by 0 bases and J by 2 bases, and 10 bases separated the two germline ends. This clonotype was obtained from a young man with Graves' ophthalmopathy. Sequencing was carried out using blood. J is TRBJ1-1 and V is TRBV11-2; no clear D gene. Written as DNA, the CDR3 is TGTGCCAGCAGCTTAGATCCGGGGTCTAACACTGAAGCTTTCTTT. Its protein product is CASSLDPGSNTEAFF.